The rows below give T cell receptor beta chains drawn from one sample of a study of blood T cell repertoires in COVID-19. Sequencing was performed with immunoSEQ multiplex PCR; in TCRdb, only in-frame clones are kept and a portion is missing. This table has some 200,000 clones, about 88% appearing once. The sample consisted of PBMCs or T cells enriched from blood (not recorded which). The receptors originated from a woman under 40 who had recovered from COVID-19. Each CDR3 is given with its conserved first and last residue. D genes are given only for firm matches. Clone size is not always given. Where it is, it says once, few, many or a class for expanded clones.

CDR3: CASSFRGGNTQYF
DNA: TGTGCCAGCAGCTTTAGGGGCGGCAATACGCAGTATTTT
size: once
D: -
J: TRBJ2-3
V: TRBV7-6
length: 13

CDR3: CASSYLLAGGGETQYF
DNA: TGTGCCAGCAGCTACCTACTAGCGGGGGGTGGAGAGACCCAGTACTTC
size: -
D: TRBD2
J: TRBJ2-5
V: TRBV7-2
length: 16

CDR3: CASSLNRGSYNEQFF
DNA: TGCGCCAGCAGCTTGAACAGGGGCTCCTACAATGAGCAGTTCTTC
size: few
D: TRBD1
J: TRBJ2-1
V: TRBV5-1
length: 15

CDR3: CASSIGGDNQPQHF
DNA: TGTGCCAGCAGCATCGGGGGTGACAATCAGCCCCAGCATTTT
size: -
D: -
J: TRBJ1-5
V: TRBV2
length: 14

CDR3: CASSVHEKGQDIYGYTF
DNA: TGTGCCAGCAGCGTTCACGAAAAGGGACAGGATATTTATGGCTACACCTTC
size: -
D: TRBD1
J: TRBJ1-2
V: TRBV9
length: 17

CDR3: CASSLVGGTNIQYF
DNA: TGTGCCAGCAGCTTAGTTGGGGGGACAAACATTCAGTACTTC
size: many
D: -
J: TRBJ2-4
V: TRBV11-2
length: 14

CDR3: CASSLEGASGANVLTF
DNA: TGTGCCAGCAGCTTAGAGGGGGCCTCCGGGGCCAACGTCCTGACTTTC
size: once
D: TRBD1
J: TRBJ2-6
V: TRBV7-3
length: 16

CDR3: CASSQEDREGQPQHF
DNA: TGTGCCAGCAGCCAAGAGGACAGGGAAGGCCAGCCCCAGCATTTT
size: -
D: TRBD1
J: TRBJ1-5
V: TRBV3-1/TRBV3-2
length: 15

CDR3: CASSSGTEPYEQYF
DNA: TGTGCCAGCAGTTCCGGGACAGAGCCCTACGAGCAGTACTTC
size: -
D: TRBD1
J: TRBJ2-7
V: TRBV6-2/TRBV6-3
length: 14

CDR3: CASSQDFRGGDRAYNEQFF
DNA: TGCGCCAGCAGCCAAGATTTCAGGGGCGGGGACAGGGCCTACAATGAGCAGTTCTTC
size: -
D: TRBD1
J: TRBJ2-1
V: TRBV4-3
length: 19

CDR3: CASSFTPTGFHYGYTF
DNA: TGTGCCAGCAGCTTTACCCCGACAGGATTCCATTATGGCTACACCTTC
size: once
D: -
J: TRBJ1-2
V: TRBV7-9
length: 16

CDR3: CASSLERGWVAGALDTQYF
DNA: TGTGCCAGCAGCTTAGAGAGAGGGTGGGTAGCGGGGGCCTTAGATACGCAGTATTTT
size: few
D: TRBD2
J: TRBJ2-3
V: TRBV11-2
length: 19

CDR3: CASSQHAGQGGMNTEAFF
DNA: TGTGCCAGCAGCCAGCACGCGGGGCAGGGAGGGATGAACACTGAAGCTTTCTTT
size: -
D: -
J: TRBJ1-1
V: TRBV14
length: 18

CDR3: CASRGDRGLRATNEKLFF
DNA: TGTGCCAGCAGGGGGGACAGGGGGCTCCGCGCAACTAATGAAAAACTGTTTTTT
size: -
D: TRBD1
J: TRBJ1-4
V: TRBV25-1
length: 18

CDR3: CASSYNGRSPGNTIYF
DNA: TGTGCCAGCAGTTACAACGGTAGGAGCCCTGGAAACACCATATATTTT
size: -
D: -
J: TRBJ1-3
V: TRBV6-5
length: 16

CDR3: CASSDEAGANQPQHF
DNA: TGTGCCAGCAGTGATGAGGCAGGGGCCAATCAGCCCCAGCATTTT
size: -
D: -
J: TRBJ1-5
V: TRBV2
length: 15

CDR3: CASSYGRKAYEQYF
DNA: TGTGCCAGCAGTTATGGCAGGAAAGCCTACGAGCAGTACTTC
size: -
D: -
J: TRBJ2-7
V: TRBV6-2/TRBV6-3
length: 14

CDR3: CASSLQGATSPLHF
DNA: TGTGCCAGCAGCCTACAGGGGGCGACGTCACCCCTCCACTTT
size: -
D: TRBD1
J: TRBJ1-6
V: TRBV7-9
length: 14

CDR3: CASSFSPGQGADTQYF
DNA: TGTGCCAGCAGCTTTTCCCCGGGACAGGGGGCAGATACGCAGTATTTT
size: -
D: TRBD1
J: TRBJ2-3
V: TRBV7-8
length: 16

CDR3: CASSSPFYGYTF
DNA: TGTGCCAGCAGCTCCCCATTTTATGGCTACACCTTC
size: once
D: -
J: TRBJ1-2
V: TRBV11-2
length: 12

CDR3: CATRQETNTEAFF
DNA: TGTGCCACCAGACAGGAGACTAACACTGAAGCTTTCTTT
size: -
D: -
J: TRBJ1-1
V: TRBV7-2
length: 13

CDR3: CASSGTGPNTEAFF
DNA: TGTGCCAGCAGCGGTACAGGGCCGAACACTGAAGCTTTCTTT
size: -
D: -
J: TRBJ1-1
V: TRBV7-8
length: 14

CDR3: CASRTNRGPDTEAFF
DNA: TGTGCCAGCAGGACAAACAGGGGGCCGGACACTGAAGCTTTCTTT
size: once
D: TRBD1
J: TRBJ1-1
V: TRBV11-2
length: 15

CDR3: CASSLGLAQETQYF
DNA: TGCGCCAGCAGCTTGGGACTAGCTCAAGAGACCCAGTACTTC
size: -
D: TRBD2
J: TRBJ2-5
V: TRBV5-1
length: 14

CDR3: CASSSGLAGATDTQYF
DNA: TGTGCCAGCAGCTCGGGACTAGCGGGGGCCACAGATACGCAGTATTTT
size: -
D: TRBD2
J: TRBJ2-3
V: TRBV7-2
length: 16

CDR3: CASSLASWASSTDTQYF
DNA: TGTGCCAGCAGCTTGGCGTCTTGGGCTTCTAGCACAGATACGCAGTATTTT
size: -
D: -
J: TRBJ2-3
V: TRBV5-6
length: 17

CDR3: CASSYRGQETQYF
DNA: TGTGCCAGTAGTTACCGGGGCCAAGAGACCCAGTACTTC
size: -
D: -
J: TRBJ2-5
V: TRBV19
length: 13

CDR3: CASSITRGHGAEAFF
DNA: TGTGCCAGCAGTATAACCAGGGGGCATGGCGCTGAAGCTTTCTTT
size: -
D: TRBD1
J: TRBJ1-1
V: TRBV27
length: 15

CDR3: CASSLEATDEQFF
DNA: TGTGCCAGCAGCTTAGAAGCTACCGATGAGCAGTTCTTC
size: -
D: -
J: TRBJ2-1
V: TRBV11-3
length: 13

CDR3: CASSLRVPRVGANVLTF
DNA: TGTGCCAGCTCCCTGCGAGTGCCCCGGGTTGGGGCCAACGTCCTGACTTTC
size: -
D: -
J: TRBJ2-6
V: TRBV25-1
length: 17

CDR3: CASKEGSGYTF
DNA: TGTGCCAGCAAGGAGGGAAGCGGCTACACCTTC
size: -
D: -
J: TRBJ1-2
V: TRBV7-8
length: 11

CDR3: CASTWTENTEAFF
DNA: TGTGCCAGCACCTGGACAGAGAACACTGAAGCTTTCTTT
size: few
D: -
J: TRBJ1-1
V: TRBV12-3/TRBV12-4
length: 13

CDR3: CASSLVAGGYEAFF
DNA: TGTGCCAGCAGCTTAGTGGCAGGGGGCTATGAAGCTTTCTTT
size: few
D: TRBD1
J: TRBJ1-1
V: TRBV7-9
length: 14

CDR3: CASSPPKADKNTGELFF
DNA: TGTGCCAGCAGCCCTCCGAAGGCGGACAAGAACACCGGGGAGCTGTTTTTT
size: -
D: -
J: TRBJ2-2
V: TRBV5-4
length: 17

CDR3: CASSSSKQGGDTGELFF
DNA: TGTGCCAGCAGCTCATCAAAACAGGGGGGGGACACCGGGGAGCTGTTTTTT
size: -
D: -
J: TRBJ2-2
V: TRBV7-6
length: 17

CDR3: CASSEAEPDSPLHF
DNA: TGCGCCAGCAGCGAGGCCGAACCGGATTCACCCCTCCACTTT
size: -
D: -
J: TRBJ1-6
V: TRBV4-3
length: 14

CDR3: CASSDSAYEQYF
DNA: TGTGCCAGCAGTGATAGCGCCTACGAGCAGTACTTC
size: -
D: -
J: TRBJ2-7
V: TRBV28
length: 12

CDR3: CASSYSAGADGYTF
DNA: TGTGCCAGCAGTTACTCGGCAGGGGCGGATGGCTACACCTTC
size: -
D: -
J: TRBJ1-2
V: TRBV6-2/TRBV6-3
length: 14

CDR3: CSVTIRANYGYTF
DNA: TGCAGCGTTACTATCAGGGCTAACTATGGCTACACCTTC
size: -
D: -
J: TRBJ1-2
V: TRBV29-1
length: 13

CDR3: CASSLVGEGEQYF
DNA: TGTGCCAGCAGCTTAGTAGGGGAAGGGGAGCAGTACTTC
size: few
D: -
J: TRBJ2-7
V: TRBV5-4
length: 13

CDR3: CASSQGQGSVEQYF
DNA: TGTGCCAGCAGCCAGGGACAGGGATCGGTCGAGCAGTACTTC
size: -
D: TRBD1
J: TRBJ2-7
V: TRBV5-4
length: 14

CDR3: CATCWGPGNTIYF
DNA: TGTGCCACATGTTGGGGGCCTGGAAACACCATATATTTT
size: -
D: -
J: TRBJ1-3
V: TRBV6-5
length: 13

CDR3: CATSDSRRGEAFF
DNA: TGTGCCACCAGTGATTCCCGTAGGGGTGAAGCTTTCTTT
size: once
D: -
J: TRBJ1-1
V: TRBV24-1
length: 13

CDR3: CASSVKRITDTQYF
DNA: TGTGCCAGCAGCGTAAAGCGGATCACAGATACGCAGTATTTT
size: -
D: -
J: TRBJ2-3
V: TRBV9
length: 14

CDR3: CASSLGGHEKLFF
DNA: TGTGCCAGCAGTTTGGGGGGTCACGAAAAACTGTTTTTT
size: -
D: -
J: TRBJ1-4
V: TRBV27
length: 13

CDR3: CASSQDPGQGFNGYTF
DNA: TGCGCCAGCAGCCAAGACCCGGGACAGGGATTCAATGGCTACACCTTC
size: -
D: TRBD1
J: TRBJ1-2
V: TRBV4-3
length: 16

CDR3: CASSQPGHRDNEQFF
DNA: TGCGCCAGCAGCCAACCGGGACACCGAGACAATGAGCAGTTCTTC
size: many
D: -
J: TRBJ2-1
V: TRBV4-1
length: 15

CDR3: CASSFWGGNQPQHF
DNA: TGTGCCAGCAGCTTTTGGGGGGGCAATCAGCCCCAGCATTTT
size: -
D: -
J: TRBJ1-5
V: TRBV5-4
length: 14

CDR3: CASSFSRGYEQYF
DNA: TGTGCCAGCAGTTTCAGCAGGGGTTACGAGCAGTACTTC
size: -
D: -
J: TRBJ2-7
V: TRBV27
length: 13

CDR3: CASTLSNQPQHF
DNA: TGTGCCAGTACACTTAGCAATCAGCCCCAGCATTTT
size: -
D: -
J: TRBJ1-5
V: TRBV19
length: 12

CDR3: CASSLAGDGYTF
DNA: TGTGCCAGCAGCTTAGCAGGGGATGGCTACACCTTC
size: few
D: -
J: TRBJ1-2
V: TRBV7-2
length: 12

CDR3: CASSRDRDSQFF
DNA: TGTGCCAGCAGTAGAGACCGGGACTCTCAGTTCTTC
size: -
D: -
J: TRBJ2-1
V: TRBV6-5
length: 12

CDR3: CASSILNLDRSRSYGYTF
DNA: TGTGCCAGCAGCATATTAAACCTTGACAGGTCGAGGAGCTATGGCTACACCTTC
size: -
D: -
J: TRBJ1-2
V: TRBV21-1
length: 18

CDR3: CASSEEMASNQPQHF
DNA: TGTGCCAGCAGTGAAGAGATGGCTAGCAATCAGCCCCAGCATTTT
size: once
D: -
J: TRBJ1-5
V: TRBV2
length: 15

CDR3: CASSLSDVAGGGVGELFF
DNA: TGTGCCAGCAGCTTATCGGACGTAGCGGGGGGCGGTGTCGGGGAGCTGTTTTTT
size: -
D: TRBD2
J: TRBJ2-2
V: TRBV7-8
length: 18